This T cell receptor beta chain was found in a study of human T cells and chemical hapten exposure. The wider study: DPC (0.01%) was patch tested on the upper back and read at 6 days. The patients, most of them female, presented with alopecia areata, totalis or universalis.

TCRdb independently ran MiXCR on the RACE reads; one entry per CDR3 protein. The profile shows about 71,000 distinct CDR3 sequences, 9.8% of them singletons. Documented time point: patch test 1, 2 weeks after DPC sensitization. Regarding treatment: therapeutic diphenylcyclopropenone sensitization with weekly scalp DPC. The CDR3 has 11 residues. V gave up 7 bases and J gave up 9 bases; unmatched junction bases: 7. Germline-derived CDR1 and CDR2 are SQVTM and ANQGSEA. This clonotype appeared many times. This TCR derives from a woman between 35 and 50 years old with alopecia areata. Some clones in this sample may be carry-over from other donors' samples. The chain employs TRBV29-1 and TRBJ1-1; 8 nucleotides align to TRBD1. Sequencing was performed on whole blood, taken in connection with sensitization to the hapten diphenylcyclopropenone (DPC). This CDR3 is CSGAQGAQAFF. The CDR3 DNA reads as TGCAGCGGGGCGCAGGGGGCTCAAGCTTTCTTT.